The clone carrying this TCR beta chain was detected a few times. The data belong to a study of blood T cell repertoires in COVID-19. Overall study context: The samples span acute and convalescent COVID-19 from the United States, Italy and Spain. In each case, the material was cDNA or gDNA derived from T cells, B-cell-depleted T cells, or PBMCs.

Per the study methods: Amplification with reference gene primers provided the estimates of nucleated cell counts. Some clones are missing from TCRdb's copy, which holds only in-frame ones; the method was immunoSEQ multiplex PCR. Clone size and the V and J calls come from that table; the DNA yielded D and trimming. Among 35,000 to 50,000 clones listed, around 85% were seen once. With 0 bases clipped from V and 7 bases from J, the junction kept 9 bases outside the gene matches. There are 16 residues in the CDR3. The germline gives CDR1 SGHTA, CDR2 FQGNSA. This rearrangement joins TRBV7-2 to TRBJ2-7; 10 nucleotides agree with TRBD2. The TCR comes from a human donor in a cohort sampled during active COVID-19. Sequenced input: peripheral blood. This CDR3 reads CASSLAWSGGAGEQYF. The CDR3 DNA sequence: TGTGCCAGCAGCTTAGCTTGGAGCGGGGGGGCAGGTGAGCAGTACTTC.